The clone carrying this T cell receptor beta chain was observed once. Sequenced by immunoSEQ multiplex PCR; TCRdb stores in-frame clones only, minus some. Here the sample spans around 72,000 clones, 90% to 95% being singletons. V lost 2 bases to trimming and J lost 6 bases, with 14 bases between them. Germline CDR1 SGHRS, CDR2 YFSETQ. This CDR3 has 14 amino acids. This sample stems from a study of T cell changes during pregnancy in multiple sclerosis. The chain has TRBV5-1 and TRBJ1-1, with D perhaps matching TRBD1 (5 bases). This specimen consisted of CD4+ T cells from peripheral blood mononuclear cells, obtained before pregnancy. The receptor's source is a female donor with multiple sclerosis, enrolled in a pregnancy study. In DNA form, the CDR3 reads TGCGCCAGCAGCTTTGGCAGGGCTGCCGCTGAAGCTTTCTTT. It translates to CASSFGRAAAEAFF.